This T cell receptor beta chain was profiled in a study of HIV-infected patients and healthy controls. Study outcomes and limitations: Compared with controls, mean Gini indices were significantly raised in HIV-infected repertoires, possibly indicating oligoclonality. Compared with healthy controls, HIV-infected patients showed less CDR3 sharing between individuals. Compared with untreated HIV+ repertoires, healthy controls showed roughly threefold more distinct CDR3s and higher Shannon diversity. Significant mean usage differences between HIV-infected patients and controls involved eight alpha and eight beta V genes.

This CDR3 spans 22 amino acids. Germline lookup yields CDR1 SEHNR and CDR2 FQNEAQ (reference sequence). The V gene end was trimmed by 3 bases and the J gene end by 3 bases; junction bases not matched to a gene: 23. All unsorted peripheral T cells were captured because whole blood was used without fractionation. Turning to this clonotype: Its specificity is not known.

Approximately 510 ng RNA was reverse transcribed with alpha and beta constant-region primers. Alpha and beta chain libraries were made separately by chain-specific third strand synthesis with multiplexing indices. TCRdb fed the 5' RACE reads into MiXCR, producing one record per CDR3 protein. The table records under 25,000 distinct CDR3 sequences, over 7% of them present only once. Sequencing used blood. The receptor's source is an adult in good health. This chain connects TRBV7-9 to TRBJ2-3, with 11 bases fitting TRBD2. In DNA form, the CDR3 reads TGTGCCAGCAGCTTCCCACTTAACAACTTTGAGGAGCTAGCGGGGGGAACAGATACGCAGTATTTT. Its translation is CASSFPLNNFEELAGGTDTQYF.